The sequence of this T cell receptor (beta chain) was determined in a study of blood T cell repertoires in COVID-19. About the study: Samples representing acute and convalescent COVID-19 were sourced from the United States, Italy and Spain. The analysed material was cDNA or gDNA that came from T cells, B-cell-depleted T cells, or PBMCs.

Under the authors' procedure: From reference gene primer amplification, estimates of nucleated cell counts were derived. Profiled with immunoSEQ multiplex PCR; TCRdb holds only in-frame clones, not every one. V and J calls plus clone size are reproduced from that table; the DNA served to infer D and trimming. The top ten hold roughly 5.3% of the sample, which has over 30,000 clones, around 93% seen once. J lost 5 bases, V lost 3 bases, and 18 bases had no gene match. The CDR3 covers 18 residues. Germline V gene data show CDR1 as SEHNR and CDR2 as FQNEAQ (reference sequence). The receptor comes from a human donor in a cohort sampled during active COVID-19. The sequencing input was peripheral blood. The chain recombines TRBV7-9 with TRBJ2-5, with 7 bases lining up with TRBD2. The CDR3 protein is CASSFESNGGRNRETQYF. The CDR3 DNA reads TGTGCCAGCAGCTTCGAAAGCAATGGCGGGAGAAATAGGGAGACCCAGTACTTC.